Presented here are 31 T cell receptor beta chains from one specimen sequenced in a study of shared clonotypes between healthy human individuals. Assay used: immunoSEQ multiplex PCR; TCRdb lists only in-frame clones, some missing. The sample lists 950,000 to 1,100,000 clones; 60% to 80% were seen once. Specimen: memory CD4+ T cells sorted from blood. Subset described: CD45RA-negative fraction. Receptor source: a man between 18 and 29 years old in good health.

The V gene is TRBV7-9, the J gene TRBJ1-4; the match to TRBD1 covers 7 bases. CDR1 and CDR2 (germline): SEHNR, FQNEAQ (reference sequence). Trimming at V came to 2 bases and at J to 4 bases, leaving 4 bases not matched to a gene. The CDR3 loop spans 15 amino acids. The CDR3 coding sequence is TGTGCCAGCAGCTTAAGGGGGCCCGTTAATGAAAAACTGTTTTTT. It is translated as CASSLRGPVNEKLFF.

This rearrangement joins TRBV18 to TRBJ2-3, with unresolved D. The CDR3 consists of 16 residues. Germline V gene lookup returns CDR1 KGHSH and CDR2 LQKENI. Deletions cut 2 bases from V and 3 bases from J, with 15 bases between. This CDR3 reads CASSPIQFTTTDTQYF. CDR3 coding DNA: TGTGCCAGCTCACCAATCCAGTTCACTACGACAGATACGCAGTATTTT.

The chain is built from TRBV5-1 and TRBJ1-6; possibly TRBD1 for D (6 bases). Germline lookup yields CDR1 SGHRS and CDR2 YFSETQ. Trimming left V 4 bases short and J 7 bases short, with 12 bases between. The CDR3 is made up of 14 amino acids. This CDR3 reads CASSPGGGNSPLHF. CDR3 bases: TGCGCCAGCAGCCCGGGGGGCGGGAATTCACCCCTCCACTTT.

This chain joins TRBV5-1 and TRBJ2-5; 7 nucleotides line up with TRBD1. In germline, CDR1 is SGHRS, CDR2 YFSETQ. V trimming: 4 bases; J trimming: 4 bases; junction bases outside the gene matches: 7. The CDR3 sequence is 14 residues long. CDR3 DNA: TGCGCCAGCAGCCCAGGGACAGTTCCAGAGACCCAGTACTTC. Amino acids: CASSPGTVPETQYF.

This clone appeared a few times. This chain uses TRBV18 with TRBJ1-1, with a possible D match to TRBD1 (6 bases). Per germline, CDR1 KGHSH and CDR2 LQKENI. The CDR3 loop spans 14 amino acids. V was clipped by 6 bases and J by 4 bases, with 15 bases between them. The chain's CDR3 is CASSPTGTPTEAFF. The CDR3 bases are TGTGCCAGCTCGCCCACAGGGACCCCCACTGAAGCTTTCTTT.

The chain is built from TRBV10-3 and TRBJ1-1; D not certain. CDR3 length: 14 amino acids. Per the germline V gene, CDR1 is ENHRY and CDR2 is SYGVKD. Between the trimmed V and J ends, which lost 0 bases and 2 bases, there was a span of 7 bases. The CDR3 protein is CAISESVLNTEAFF. For the CDR3, the DNA is TGTGCCATCAGTGAGTCCGTACTTAACACTGAAGCTTTCTTT.

This clone was counted between two and nine times. Here the CDR3 reads CAWSVGDRGNSPLHF. The CDR3 DNA reads TGTGCCTGGAGTGTGGGGGACAGGGGAAATTCACCCCTCCACTTT. The chain combines TRBV30 with TRBJ1-6; 10 nucleotides align to TRBD1. Looked up from germline, CDR1 is GTSNPN and CDR2 is SVGIG (reference sequence). The CDR3 length is 15 residues. After removal of 0 bases from V and 7 bases from J, the junction contained 3 bases not matched to a gene.

The chain has TRBV29-1 and TRBJ1-2, with unresolved D. Germline V lookup: CDR1 SQVTM, CDR2 ANQGSEA. The CDR3 loop spans 14 amino acids. The V and J ends lost 4 bases and 1 base respectively, with 13 bases between them. CDR3 sequence reads: CSVGGNVVNYGYTF. CDR3 nucleotide sequence: TGCAGCGTTGGAGGCAATGTGGTTAACTATGGCTACACCTTC.

The chain combines TRBV23-1 with TRBJ2-3, with a possible D match to TRBD1 (6 bases). TRBV23-1 qualifies as an ORF whose function is uncertain. V lost 8 bases, J lost 3 bases, and 15 bases lay in between. CDR3 size: 14 residues. The CDR3 DNA reads as TGCGCCAGCGGCCAAAAACAGGGAACAGATACGCAGTATTTT. This translates into CASGQKQGTDTQYF.

This clone was observed a few times. The gene calls are TRBV10-1 and TRBJ2-7, with 9 bases lining up with TRBD2. The length of the CDR3 is 14 residues. V dropped 2 bases and J dropped 6; count of bases not matched to a gene: 5. In germline, CDR1 is WNHNN, CDR2 SYGVQD (reference sequence). CDR3: CASSEGGRASEQYF. Here the CDR3 DNA reads TGCGCCAGCAGTGAGGGCGGGAGGGCCTCCGAGCAGTACTTC.

V and J are TRBV1 and TRBJ2-2. TRBV1 is labeled a pseudogene. The CDR3 has 15 residues. The CDR3 region is CTSSQGVGKTGELFF. CDR3 coding DNA: TGCACCAGCAGCCAAGGGGTTGGGAAAACCGGGGAGCTGTTTTTT.

This clone was seen once. The chain has TRBV19 and TRBJ1-3, with 8 nucleotides matching TRBD1. Trimming removed 4 bases from V and 3 bases from J; junction bases left unmatched: 5. Germline V gene data show CDR1 as LNHDA and CDR2 as SQIVND (reference sequence). CDR3 length: 15 residues. CDR3: CASSKGQGFGNTIYF. The CDR3 coding sequence is TGTGCCAGTAGTAAAGGACAGGGTTTTGGAAACACCATATATTTT. The whole variable domain, filled in from reference TRBV19 and TRBJ1-3, reads DGGITQSPKYLFRKEGQNVTLSCEQNLNHDAMYWYRQDPGQGLRLIYYSQIVNDFQKGDIAEGYSVSREKKESFPLTVTSAQKNPTAFYLCASSKGQGFGNTIYFGEGSWLTVV.

The chain uses TRBV4-1 and TRBJ1-2; D uncertain. Trimming pared 1 base from V and 3 bases from J, leaving 9 bases between. This CDR3 is 14 amino acids long. Germline V gene sequence: CDR1 MGHRA, CDR2 YSYEKL. The CDR3 sequence is CASSQGRGDYGYTF. The CDR3 region has the DNA TGCGCCAGCAGCCAAGGACGCGGCGACTATGGCTACACCTTC.

The rearrangement uses TRBV5-1 and TRBJ2-4; D may correspond to TRBD1 or TRBD2 (5 bases each). V was pared by 0 bases and J by 0 bases, with 16 bases between. CDR1 and CDR2 from the germline V gene are SGHRS and YFSETQ. The CDR3 runs 18 residues. CDR3 nucleotide sequence: TGCGCCAGCAGCTTGGGAAGGGACGGAGCTATAGCCAAAAACATTCAGTACTTC. Protein product: CASSLGRDGAIAKNIQYF. Using reference TRBV5-1 and TRBJ2-4 for the parts outside the CDR3, the full variable domain is KAGVTQTPRYLIKTRGQQVTLSCSPISGHRSVSWYQQTPGQGLQFLFEYFSETQRNKGNFPGRFSGRQFSNSRSEMNVSTLELGDSALYLCASSLGRDGAIAKNIQYFGAGTRLSVL.

The CDR3 here is CASSESTNTEAFF. DNA of the CDR3: TGCGCCAGCAGTGAGTCGACGAACACTGAAGCTTTCTTT. The chain is built from TRBV10-1 and TRBJ1-1; D unresolved. The CDR3 extends over 13 amino acids. V lost 0 bases and J 1 base, leaving 3 bases between the germline ends. Germline V lookup: CDR1 WNHNN, CDR2 SYGVQD (reference sequence).

This sequence joins TRBV28 and TRBJ2-2; no clear D. The CDR3 contains 13 residues. Germline V gene data show CDR1 as MDHEN and CDR2 as SYDVKM. V gave up 7 bases and J gave up 5 bases, with 11 bases separating them. CDR3 in amino acids: CASIPGKTGELFF. CDR3 sequence (DNA): TGTGCCAGCATCCCTGGGAAGACCGGGGAGCTGTTTTTT.

The V call is TRBV6-5, the J call TRBJ2-6, with D hard to call. V lost 10 bases, J lost 0 bases, and 10 bases lay in between. Germline lookup yields CDR1 MNHEY and CDR2 SVGAGI. This CDR3 contains 14 residues. CDR3 amino acids: CATSTSSGANVLTF. The CDR3 DNA is TGTGCCACCTCCACCAGCTCTGGGGCCAACGTCCTGACTTTC.

The rearrangement joins TRBV5-1 to TRBJ2-1; TRBD1 matches at 8 bases. V shed 4 bases and J 4 bases; nucleotides not matched to a gene: 4. The CDR3 totals 14 residues. The germline V gene has CDR1 SGHRS and CDR2 YFSETQ. CDR3: CASSPGTGYNEQFF. The CDR3 nucleotides read TGCGCCAGCAGCCCCGGGACAGGATACAATGAGCAGTTCTTC.

The rearrangement uses TRBV19 and TRBJ1-2, with TRBD1 as a possible D gene (6 bases). The CDR3 length is 15 residues. CDR1 is LNHDA and CDR2 is SQIVND in the germline V gene (reference sequence). Deletions cut 5 bases from V and 3 bases from J, with 16 bases between. Written as DNA, the CDR3 is TGTGCCAGTAGTCTCCCGGGGGGGGCGGACTATGGCTACACCTTC. It specifies CASSLPGGADYGYTF.

The chain couples TRBV2 to TRBJ2-1; D uncertain. Germline CDR1 SNHLY, CDR2 FYNNEI. The CDR3 runs 12 residues. Trimming shortened V by 4 bases and J by 8 bases, and 9 bases separated the two germline ends. The CDR3 DNA reads as TGTGCCAGCAGTGTAATGGACGATGAGCAGTTCTTC. Translation gives CASSVMDDEQFF.

Turning to this clone: Different DNA sequences within this sample yield the same CDR3. The genes are TRBV15 and TRBJ2-5; 9 bases fit TRBD2. Germline lookup yields CDR1 LNHNV and CDR2 YYDKDF (reference sequence). CDR3 size: 16 residues. The junction had 4 bases not matched to a gene; V was cut back by 0 bases and J by 2 bases. DNA of the CDR3: TGTGCCACCAGCAGAGATTCGGCGGGGGGGCAAGAGACCCAGTACTTC. Residues: CATSRDSAGGQETQYF.

The gene calls are TRBV7-2 and TRBJ1-1; the D is unclear. Germline V gives CDR1 SGHTA, CDR2 FQGNSA. V was trimmed by 3 bases and J by 0 bases, leaving 14 bases between them. The length of the CDR3 is 16 residues. DNA of the CDR3: TGTGCCAGCAGCTTTGGTAGGGTCCCAATGAACACTGAAGCTTTCTTT. Its translation: CASSFGRVPMNTEAFF.

This CDR3 reads CASSAAPPMETQYF. DNA of the CDR3: TGTGCCAGCAGTGCGGCCCCACCCATGGAGACCCAGTACTTC. The chain combines TRBV25-1 with TRBJ2-5; unclear D gene. This CDR3 is built from 14 residues. V shed 4 bases and J shed 5 bases, with 14 bases lying between them. CDR1 is MGHDK, CDR2 SYGVNS, per germline.

This clone has a count of ten or more. This chain links TRBV5-4 with TRBJ2-3; tentatively, D is TRBD2 (5 bases). The CDR3 is 17 residues long. The germline V and J ends were trimmed by 0 bases and 2 bases, with 16 bases remaining between them. Germline V lookup: CDR1 SGHNT, CDR2 YYREEE (reference sequence). The CDR3 nucleotides read TGTGCCAGCAGCTTGGATCGCGGGCGGGCTTCCACAGATACGCAGTATTTT. It translates to CASSLDRGRASTDTQYF.

Only one count was recorded for this clone. The chain joins TRBV29-1 to TRBJ2-1; 9 bases agree with TRBD1. The germline gives CDR1 SQVTM, CDR2 ANQGSEA. The CDR3 covers 14 residues. The ends lost 4 bases at V and 4 bases at J; junction bases unmatched: 5. This chain's CDR3 is CSVGTGTGYNEQFF. CDR3 bases: TGCAGCGTTGGGACCGGGACAGGGTACAATGAGCAGTTCTTC.

V gene TRBV19 combines with J gene TRBJ1-1; D call uncertain. CDR3 length equals 16 residues. CDR1 is LNHDA and CDR2 is SQIVND in the germline V gene (reference sequence). Trimming shortened V by 3 bases and J by 6 bases, and 20 bases separated the two germline ends. The CDR3 DNA reads TGTGCCAGTAGTATGAAGGTCCCCGGTGGCCGAGCTGAAGCTTTCTTT. Residues: CASSMKVPGGRAEAFF.

V usage is TRBV19 and J usage is TRBJ2-1; 7 nucleotides align to TRBD1. J gave up 8 bases and V 5 bases, and 6 bases lay outside the gene matches. Germline loops: CDR1 LNHDA, CDR2 SQIVND (reference sequence). The CDR3 has 13 residues. CDR3 in DNA: TGTGCCAGTAGTGATACAGGGGTGGATGAGCAGTTCTTC. This codes for CASSDTGVDEQFF.

The chain couples TRBV2 to TRBJ1-2; no clear D gene. V dropped 8 bases and J dropped 4 bases, with 17 bases sitting between them. CDR3 size: 14 residues. Per the germline V gene, CDR1 is SNHLY and CDR2 is FYNNEI. CDR3: CASGAGPTPYGYTF. The CDR3 DNA sequence: TGTGCCAGCGGAGCGGGTCCTACACCCTATGGCTACACCTTC.

The chain has TRBV30 and TRBJ2-7; D not certain. The V end was cut by 0 bases, the J end by 6 bases, with 12 bases between. This CDR3 region has 13 residues. Germline-derived CDR1 and CDR2 are GTSNPN and SVGIG (reference sequence). The CDR3 sequence: CAWSVMGSREQYF. The CDR3 DNA sequence: TGTGCCTGGAGTGTGATGGGGTCGCGCGAGCAGTACTTC.

This sequence joins TRBV2 and TRBJ2-7, with 7 bases matching TRBD1. Germline CDR1 and CDR2: SNHLY and FYNNEI. The CDR3 runs 14 residues. With 4 bases clipped from V and 5 bases from J, the junction kept 8 bases outside the gene matches. The CDR3 is CASSVFAQGDEQYF. CDR3 DNA sequence: TGTGCCAGCAGTGTCTTTGCTCAGGGGGACGAGCAGTACTTC.

The chain is built from TRBV6-5 and TRBJ2-4; 9 bases line up with TRBD1. The ends lost 2 bases at V and 6 bases at J; junction bases unmatched: 2. CDR3 size: 14 residues. The germline V gene encodes CDR1 MNHEY and CDR2 SVGAGI. The CDR3 sequence: CASSYDRGGNIQYF. In nucleotides, the CDR3 is TGTGCCAGCAGTTACGACAGGGGGGGAAACATTCAGTACTTC.